The 8 T cell receptor beta chains given below trace back to one sample, sequenced in a study of cytomegalovirus exposure and HLA in healthy donors (dated by TCRdb to about 2017). Library preparation used the immunoSEQ multiplex PCR assay. For the multiplex PCR, a mixture combining 60 forward primers for TCR Vbeta segments and 13 reverse primers for TCR Jbeta segments was used. The clones in this table, taken by TCRdb from immuneACCESS, are in-frame only. Not every clone is retained; where verified, under half of the shortfall comes from an unresolved V gene, and the cause of the rest is unknown. This sample gives 37,000 or so clones in total; roughly 80% of them show up just once. Of the sample, about 9.3% falls within the top ten clones. The specimen was PBMCs. The receptor set was obtained from a woman between 40 and 55 years old in good health and CMV-seronegative.

The V gene is TRBV7-7, the J gene TRBJ2-5; 7 positions agree with TRBD2. This CDR3 has 14 residues. Germline CDR1 reads SSHAT; CDR2 reads FNYEAQ (reference sequence). CDR3 bases: TGTGCTAGCTCGACTTGGGAGGGCTCGGGGACCCAGTACTTC. The encoded protein is CASSTWEGSGTQYF.

V and J are TRBV28 and TRBJ1-2, with a tentative D call TRBD1 (6 bases). This CDR3 is 15 amino acids long. Deletions cut 10 bases from V and 3 bases from J, with 21 bases between. Germline-derived CDR1 and CDR2 are MDHEN and SYDVKM. The CDR3 DNA follows: TGTGCCACCAACTCGGCAGGGGAGTGGGACTATGGCTACACCTTC. Residues: CATNSAGEWDYGYTF.

In this sample, this clone turned up a few times. This chain joins TRBV5-1 and TRBJ2-1, with TRBD1 identical over 7 bases. V shed 4 bases, J shed 1 base, and the junction held 5 bases outside the gene matches. Per the germline V gene, CDR1 is SGHRS and CDR2 is YFSETQ. This CDR3 has 15 residues. The CDR3 region is CASSQGTASYNEQFF. Written as DNA, the CDR3 is TGCGCCAGCAGCCAAGGGACAGCGTCCTACAATGAGCAGTTCTTC.

This chain joins TRBV29-1 and TRBJ2-2; TRBD2 aligns across 10 bases. The CDR3 totals 13 residues. V was clipped by 7 bases and J by 6 bases; unmatched bases: 5. CDR1 is SQVTM, CDR2 ANQGSEA, per germline. The CDR3 region has the DNA TGCAGCGCTGAGACTAGCGGGTCCGGGGAGCTGTTTTTT. Translated: CSAETSGSGELFF.

The V gene is TRBV6-1, the J gene TRBJ1-1; possible D gene TRBD1, 5 bases. Germline V lookup: CDR1 MNHNS, CDR2 SASEGT. The germline V and J ends were trimmed by 2 bases and 5 bases, with 12 bases remaining between them. This CDR3 comprises 14 residues. CDR3 sequence (DNA): TGTGCCAGCAGTGAATGGGGCAGGGAAACTGAAGCTTTCTTT. It encodes CASSEWGRETEAFF.

This clone was seen only once. The chain combines TRBV5-1 with TRBJ1-6; 9 bases agree with TRBD1. The CDR3 extends over 16 amino acids. V was clipped by 5 bases and J by 6 bases; unmatched bases: 9. Looked up from germline, CDR1 is SGHRS and CDR2 is YFSETQ. CDR3 sequence: CASSQEPGQGNSPLHF. CDR3 DNA: TGCGCCAGCAGTCAAGAGCCGGGACAGGGTAATTCACCCCTCCACTTT.

V and J are TRBV2 and TRBJ1-5; D may be TRBD1 (6 bases). Trimming stripped 8 bases from V and 4 bases from J, with 15 bases between. The CDR3 contains 14 residues. Per the germline V gene, CDR1 is SNHLY and CDR2 is FYNNEI. CDR3 coding DNA: TGTGCCAGCGTTGGTTTGGACAGAAATCAGCCCCAGCATTTT. Residues: CASVGLDRNQPQHF.

The rearrangement joins TRBV27 to TRBJ1-6; D possibly corresponds to TRBD1 (5 bases). Trimming took off 3 bases at V and 5 bases at J, with 23 bases between the two ends. Germline assignment: CDR1 MNHEY and CDR2 SMNVEV (reference sequence). This CDR3 spans 19 amino acids. CDR3 sequence (DNA): TGTGCCAGCAGTTTGGGTTATTCAAGGGGTTGGGGCAATAATTCACCCCTCCACTTT. It codes for CASSLGYSRGWGNNSPLHF.